The rows below give T cell receptor beta chains drawn from one sample of a study of control samples from healthy donors and cancer patients. Profiled with immunoSEQ multiplex PCR; TCRdb holds only in-frame clones, not every one. The sample has about 160,000 clones, 90% to 95% seen once. Material: blood. These receptors were obtained from a young man in good health. Each CDR3 is given with its conserved first and last residue. Each record gives: D gene, V gene, J gene, clone size, CDR3 protein, CDR3 DNA. A D gene is named only where the DNA matches it firmly. Rows may omit the clone size; those that give it use once, few, many or a size class.

>.|TRBV2|TRBJ2-3|.
CASIGQGLTDTQYF
TGTGCCAGCATTGGGCAGGGCCTCACAGATACGCAGTATTTT
>.|TRBV19|TRBJ2-3|.
CASSGRTQYF
TGTGCCAGTAGCGGACGGACGCAGTATTTT
>.|TRBV14|TRBJ1-1|.
CASSPVPGSEAFF
TGTGCCAGCAGCCCAGTCCCAGGTTCTGAAGCTTTCTTT
>.|TRBV6-5|TRBJ1-2|few
CASSFRIDYGYTF
TGTGCCAGCAGTTTTAGAATCGACTATGGCTACACCTTC
>.|TRBV4-3|TRBJ1-2|.
CASSQDGRALHGYTF
TGCGCCAGCAGCCAAGATGGGAGGGCACTACATGGCTACACCTTC
>.|TRBV28|TRBJ2-2|.
CASSLGTGELFF
TGTGCCAGCAGTTTGGGCACCGGGGAGCTGTTTTTT
>.|TRBV7-2|TRBJ1-5|.
CASSLEAGNGQPQHF
TGTGCCAGCAGCTTAGAAGCAGGGAACGGTCAGCCCCAGCATTTT
>.|TRBV12-3/TRBV12-4|TRBJ1-2|.
CATSTSRAGYTF
TGTGCCACCTCCACGTCGAGGGCTGGCTACACCTTC
>TRBD2|TRBV4-3|TRBJ2-7|.
CASSQDLSRGEQYF
TGCGCCAGCAGCCAAGATTTATCGCGGGGGGAGCAGTACTTC
>.|TRBV6-6|TRBJ1-3|few
CASSYYQTGNTIYF
TGTGCCAGCAGTTATTACCAAACTGGAAACACCATATATTTT
>.|TRBV6-2/TRBV6-3|TRBJ1-1|.
CASTPPEASAEAFF
TGTGCCAGCACCCCACCTGAGGCCTCCGCTGAAGCTTTCTTT
>TRBD1|TRBV6-5|TRBJ1-1|.
CASSWGQTNTEAFF
TGTGCCAGCAGTTGGGGACAGACGAACACTGAAGCTTTCTTT
>.|TRBV6-6|TRBJ1-5|.
CASSSRTGARNQPQHF
TGTGCCAGCAGTTCACGTACTGGGGCTCGTAATCAGCCCCAGCATTTT
>.|TRBV19|TRBJ1-2|once
CASSIWTATYGYTF
TGTGCCAGTAGTATCTGGACAGCGACCTATGGCTACACCTTC
>.|TRBV30|TRBJ2-1|.
CAWSVLYNEQFF
TGTGCCTGGAGTGTACTGTACAATGAGCAGTTCTTC
>TRBD1|TRBV19|TRBJ1-4|.
CASTHDRGPNEKLFF
TGTGCCAGTACCCACGACAGGGGGCCTAATGAAAAACTGTTTTTT
>.|TRBV12-2|TRBJ1-6|few
CASRPSRRLAMHSPLHF
TGTGCAAGTCGCCCCTCGAGAAGACTGGCCATGCATTCACCCCTCCACTTT
>TRBD2|TRBV27|TRBJ2-3|.
CASSLTSGSDTQYF
TGTGCCAGCAGCCTGACTAGCGGTTCAGATACGCAGTATTTT
>TRBD2|TRBV3-1/TRBV3-2|TRBJ2-5|.
CASSPLVAGGRETQYF
TGTGCCAGCAGCCCCCTTGTAGCGGGGGGTCGAGAGACCCAGTACTTC
>TRBD2|TRBV5-5|TRBJ2-3|.
CASSSRGASDTQYF
TGTGCCAGCAGCTCGCGGGGGGCATCAGATACGCAGTATTTT
>TRBD1|TRBV29-1|TRBJ1-4|.
CSATIDRGRSTESNEKLFF
TGCAGCGCTACGATAGACAGGGGCCGGAGCACGGAGTCAAATGAAAAACTGTTTTTT
>.|TRBV6-5|TRBJ1-3|.
CASSYKALSGNTIYF
TGTGCCAGCAGTTATAAGGCACTCTCTGGAAACACCATATATTTT
>.|TRBV6-1|TRBJ1-2|.
CASSESGIWHGYTF
TGTGCCAGCAGTGAAAGTGGGATCTGGCATGGCTACACCTTC
>.|TRBV4-3|TRBJ2-7|medium-sized
CASSQSRTAPAYEQYF
TGCGCCAGCAGCCAGAGTCGGACTGCTCCCGCCTACGAGCAGTACTTC
>TRBD1|TRBV18|TRBJ1-4|.
CASSLQGQGNEKLFF
TGTGCCAGCTCACTGCAGGGACAGGGGAATGAAAAACTGTTTTTT
>TRBD1|TRBV7-2|TRBJ2-4|.
CASSSFGAGGATNIQYF
TGTGCCAGCAGCTCCTTTGGAGCAGGGGGCGCCACAAACATTCAGTACTTC